These 17 T cell receptor beta chains share one sample of origin, sequenced in a study of control samples from healthy donors and cancer patients. Clones were sequenced by immunoSEQ multiplex PCR, and TCRdb holds only the in-frame ones, with some missing. The profile covers tens of thousands of clones, with around 89% appearing a single time and approximately 7% taken by the ten largest. Sample: blood. The receptors were gathered from a man in his fifties or sixties in good health.

The chain links TRBV18 to TRBJ2-3; 8 bases agree with TRBD1. The germline gives CDR1 KGHSH, CDR2 LQKENI. The CDR3 consists of 15 residues. The V gene end was trimmed by 8 bases and the J gene end by 2 bases; junction bases not matched to a gene: 9. The CDR3 DNA follows: TGTGCCAGCGCCCTGGGACAGGTGAACACAGATACGCAGTATTTT. Residues: CASALGQVNTDTQYF.

V usage is TRBV7-9 and J usage is TRBJ1-1; unclear D gene. Per germline, CDR1 SEHNR and CDR2 FQNEAQ (reference sequence). Between the trimmed V and J ends, which lost 6 bases and 3 bases, there was a span of 8 bases. This CDR3 contains 12 residues. The CDR3: CASSYGDTEAFF. The DNA of the CDR3 is TGTGCCAGCAGTTACGGGGACACTGAAGCTTTCTTT.

The chain uses TRBV30 and TRBJ2-2; TRBD2 agrees at 8 bases. The CDR3 covers 13 residues. The junction had 2 bases not matched to a gene; V was cut back by 2 bases and J by 6 bases. The germline V gene encodes CDR1 GTSNPN and CDR2 SVGIG (reference sequence). Written as DNA, the CDR3 is TGTGCCTGGAGTTACGGGGGGGCCGGGGAGCTGTTTTTT. Protein product: CAWSYGGAGELFF.

The V gene is TRBV21-1, the J gene TRBJ1-5. TRBV21-1 is a pseudogene segment. The CDR3 spans 14 residues. The DNA for the CDR3 is TGTGCCAGCAGCACCGGGGCCAGCAATCAGCCCCAGCATTTT. This translates into CASSTGASNQPQHF.

The rearrangement links TRBV5-6 to TRBJ1-4, with a possible D match to TRBD1 (6 bases). Germline V gives CDR1 SGHDT, CDR2 YYEEEE. Trimming left V 1 base short and J 7 bases short, with 14 bases between. The CDR3 length is 15 residues. The CDR3 DNA reads TGTGCCAGCAGCTTGTCCGGGGGGCTCGGTGAAAAACTGTTTTTT. It translates to CASSLSGGLGEKLFF.

V is TRBV7-2 and J is TRBJ1-2, with D possibly being TRBD1 (5 bases). Germline values: CDR1 SGHTA, CDR2 FQGNSA. This CDR3 has 15 residues. Trimming shortened V by 5 bases and J by 8 bases, and 21 bases separated the two germline ends. The CDR3 sequence is CASSPPGWGERGYTF. Here the CDR3 DNA reads TGTGCCAGCAGCCCCCCAGGATGGGGGGAGAGGGGCTACACCTTC.

The V and J genes are TRBV7-8 and TRBJ2-5; 7 positions match TRBD1. CDR3 size: 14 residues. The germline V gene encodes CDR1 SGHVS and CDR2 FQNEAQ. J was trimmed by 5 bases and V by 2 bases; bases with no gene match: 5. The chain's CDR3 is CASSLLHRGETQYF. The CDR3 nucleotides read TGTGCCAGCAGCTTACTCCACAGGGGCGAGACCCAGTACTTC.

This clone was counted between two and nine times. The rearrangement uses TRBV19 and TRBJ1-5; no clear D gene. CDR3 size: 14 residues. CDR1 LNHDA and CDR2 SQIVND come from the germline V gene (reference sequence). Trimming cost V 6 bases and J 7 bases, with 16 bases left between them. This CDR3 is CASSLGRVGQPQHF. CDR3 DNA sequence: TGTGCCAGTAGCCTTGGGCGGGTAGGGCAGCCCCAGCATTTT.

This sequence joins TRBV4-3 and TRBJ2-7; 13 bases agree with TRBD2. This CDR3 has 17 amino acids. The germline CDR1 and CDR2 sequences are LGHNA and YSLEER. Trimming removed 1 base from V and 1 base from J; junction bases left unmatched: 4. The CDR3 DNA reads as TGCGCCAGCAGCCAAGGGACTAGCGGGGGCCAATCCTACGAGCAGTACTTC. Protein sequence: CASSQGTSGGQSYEQYF.

This chain connects TRBV30 to TRBJ1-1, with 7 bases aligning to TRBD1. The CDR3 is 14 residues long. The J segment lost 1 base and the V segment lost 2 bases, leaving 4 bases of the junction unmatched. Germline V gene data show CDR1 as GTSNPN and CDR2 as SVGIG (reference sequence). The CDR3 region is CAWSPGTANTEAFF. CDR3 nucleotides: TGTGCCTGGAGTCCCGGGACAGCGAACACTGAAGCTTTCTTT. The variable domain in full, with the rest retrieved from reference TRBV30 and TRBJ1-1, is SQTIHQWPATLVQPVGSPLSLECTVEGTSNPNLYWYRQAAGRGLQLLFYSVGIGQISSEVPQNLSASRPQDRQFILSSKKLLLSDSGFYLCAWSPGTANTEAFFGQGTRLTVV.

The chain is built from TRBV3-1 (or the pseudogene TRBV3-2) and TRBJ2-5, with TRBD1 matching over 8 bases. The CDR3 sequence is 14 residues long. V was clipped by 2 bases and J by 2 bases; unmatched bases: 1. CDR1 LGHDT and CDR2 YNNKEL come from the germline V gene (reference sequence). CDR3 protein: CASSQNRGQETQYF. CDR3 bases: TGTGCCAGCAGCCAAAACAGGGGGCAAGAGACCCAGTACTTC.

The chain employs TRBV18 and TRBJ1-1; no clear D gene. Trimming removed 3 bases at V and 6 bases at J, with 11 bases between. The germline V gene encodes CDR1 KGHSH and CDR2 LQKENI. CDR3 size: 13 residues. CDR3 protein: CASSPLNSAEAFF. The CDR3 DNA sequence: TGTGCCAGCTCACCCCTAAATTCGGCTGAAGCTTTCTTT.

The chain is built from TRBV9 and TRBJ2-7, with 7 bases identical to TRBD1. Germline CDR1 SGDLS, CDR2 YYNGEE. The CDR3 is made up of 15 amino acids. Losses at the gene ends were 0 bases for V and 4 bases for J; bases not matched to a gene: 7. This chain's CDR3 is CASSVGDTGDYEQYF. The CDR3 bases are TGTGCCAGCAGCGTAGGTGATACAGGGGATTACGAGCAGTACTTC.

This chain connects TRBV4-3 to TRBJ2-3; the match to TRBD2 covers 9 bases. The trim removed 5 bases at V and 5 bases at J, leaving 14 bases unmatched. The CDR3 has 17 residues. Germline values: CDR1 LGHNA, CDR2 YSLEER. CDR3 sequence reads: CASSSSAAGGLVDTQYF. In DNA form, the CDR3 reads TGCGCCAGCAGCTCCTCGGCGGCGGGGGGGCTGGTAGATACGCAGTATTTT.

The V gene is TRBV27, the J gene TRBJ1-5, with 7 bases fitting TRBD1. With 4 bases clipped from V and 1 base from J, the junction kept 4 bases outside the gene matches. Germline CDR1 reads MNHEY; CDR2 reads SMNVEV (reference sequence). CDR3 length: 15 residues. The CDR3 region is CASSSSGGSNQPQHF. DNA of the CDR3: TGTGCCAGCAGTTCATCAGGGGGGAGCAATCAGCCCCAGCATTTT.

This chain connects TRBV11-2 to TRBJ2-2; TRBD1 is a possible D gene (5 bases). The ends were cut back, 7 bases at V and 4 bases at J, with 13 bases in the middle. The CDR3 consists of 14 residues. The germline CDR1 and CDR2 sequences are SGHAT and FQNNGV. The CDR3 is CASTVHDSTGELFF. In DNA form, the CDR3 reads TGTGCCAGCACCGTTCACGACAGCACCGGGGAGCTGTTTTTT.

This clone was detected once. V is TRBV2 and J is TRBJ1-5, with a weak D call TRBD1 (5 bases). Germline V gene data show CDR1 as SNHLY and CDR2 as FYNNEI. The CDR3 has 13 amino acids. The V gene lost 6 bases and the J gene lost 2 bases, with 8 bases spanning the gap. CDR3 amino acids: CASRGLGNQPQHF. Written as DNA, the CDR3 is TGTGCCAGCAGGGGGCTAGGCAATCAGCCCCAGCATTTT.